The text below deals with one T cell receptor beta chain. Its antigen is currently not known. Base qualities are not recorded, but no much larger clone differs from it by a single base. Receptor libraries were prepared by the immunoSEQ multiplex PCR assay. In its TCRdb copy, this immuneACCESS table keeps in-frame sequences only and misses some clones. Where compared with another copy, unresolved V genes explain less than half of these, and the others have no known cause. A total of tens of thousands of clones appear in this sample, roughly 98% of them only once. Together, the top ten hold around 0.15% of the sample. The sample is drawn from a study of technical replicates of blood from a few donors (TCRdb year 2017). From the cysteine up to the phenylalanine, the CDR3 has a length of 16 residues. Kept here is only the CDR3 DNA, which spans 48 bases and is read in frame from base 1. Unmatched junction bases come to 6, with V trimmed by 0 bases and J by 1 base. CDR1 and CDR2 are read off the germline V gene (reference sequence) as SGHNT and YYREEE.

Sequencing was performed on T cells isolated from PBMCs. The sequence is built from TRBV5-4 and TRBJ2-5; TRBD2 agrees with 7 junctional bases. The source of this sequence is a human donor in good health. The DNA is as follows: TGTGCCAGCAGCTTGGAGGCGGGGGATATCCAAGAGACCCAGTACTTC. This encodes CASSLEAGDIQETQYF.